This is a list of T cell receptor beta chains from one sample in a study of spatial heterogeneity in lung cancer. TCRdb redid the calling of the 5' RACE reads with MiXCR, one entry per CDR3 protein. The sample includes about 100,000 distinct CDR3 sequences, nearly 4.5% of them seen just once. The sample consisted of lung tumor tissue, taken at surgery. These receptors were obtained from a male donor with early-stage non-small cell lung cancer. The CDR3 runs from the conserved cysteine through the conserved F or W. D genes are given only for firm matches. Size is stated for part of the rows, as once, few or many counts, or as a class when the clone is expanded.

clone size,V gene,J gene,CDR3 length,D gene,CDR3 protein,CDR3 DNA
-,TRBV10-3,TRBJ2-3,15,-,CAISGAHPSADTQYF,TGTGCCATCAGTGGGGCACACCCCTCCGCAGATACGCAGTATTTT
many,TRBV11-2,TRBJ1-3,17,-,CASSFGQGQASGNTIYF,TGTGCCAGCAGCTTCGGGCAGGGTCAGGCGTCTGGAAACACCATATATTTT
many,TRBV5-1,TRBJ2-5,15,TRBD1,CASSNAGTGEETQYF,TGCGCCAGCAGCAACGCGGGGACAGGAGAAGAGACCCAGTACTTC
many,TRBV29-1,TRBJ1-1,13,-,CSVVSNMNTEAFF,TGCAGCGTTGTAAGTAACATGAACACTGAAGCTTTCTTT
many,TRBV3-1,TRBJ2-7,13,-,CASSQVLWEEQYF,TGTGCCAGCAGCCAAGTTCTCTGGGAGGAGCAGTACTTC
many,TRBV4-1,TRBJ2-3,16,-,CASSQVTSGSTDTQYF,TGCGCCAGCAGCCAAGTTACTAGTGGGTCCACAGATACGCAGTATTTT
few,TRBV5-6,TRBJ2-2,15,TRBD1,CASSLQGGYTGELFF,TGTGCCAGCAGCTTGCAAGGGGGCTACACCGGGGAGCTGTTTTTT
many,TRBV12-3/TRBV12-4,TRBJ1-6,15,-,CASSLFRTANSPLHF,TGTGCCAGCAGTTTATTCCGGACGGCAAATTCACCCCTCCACTTT
many,TRBV24-1,TRBJ2-1,15,-,CATSDTIKPYNEQFF,TGTGCCACCAGTGACACAATTAAGCCGTACAATGAGCAGTTCTTC
many,TRBV7-9,TRBJ2-1,14,TRBD2,CASSSGSGYNEQFF,TGTGCCAGCAGTAGCGGGAGCGGGTACAATGAGCAGTTCTTC
many,TRBV12-3/TRBV12-4,TRBJ2-7,13,-,CASSLTRDGEQYF,TGTGCCAGCAGTCTCACCCGGGATGGCGAGCAGTACTTC
many,TRBV6-1,TRBJ2-7,13,TRBD1,CASSYHRGDEQYF,TGTGCCAGCAGTTACCACAGGGGGGATGAGCAGTACTTC
few,TRBV5-1,TRBJ2-1,13,-,CASSEGPYNEQFF,TGCGCCAGCAGCGAGGGGCCGTACAATGAGCAGTTCTTC
many,TRBV2,TRBJ1-6,12,-,CASGVLGSPLHF,TGTGCCAGCGGGGTATTAGGTTCACCCCTCCACTTT
many,TRBV12-3/TRBV12-4,TRBJ1-1,14,TRBD1,CASSKGQGLPEAFF,TGTGCCAGCAGTAAAGGACAGGGTTTACCTGAAGCTTTCTTT
many,TRBV27,TRBJ1-6,12,-,CASRRVASPLHF,TGTGCCAGCCGCAGGGTTGCTTCACCCCTCCACTTT
many,TRBV10-3,TRBJ1-3,15,-,CAISAVGGSGNTIYF,TGTGCCATCAGTGCGGTGGGGGGCAGTGGAAACACCATATATTTT
many,TRBV9,TRBJ1-6,16,TRBD1,CASSPGGSSYNSPLHF,TGTGCCAGCAGCCCAGGGGGGAGCTCCTATAATTCACCCCTCCACTTT
many,TRBV21-1,TRBJ2-6,16,-,CASTKSHRAGANVLTF,TGTGCCAGCACTAAATCGCATAGGGCTGGGGCCAACGTCCTGACTTTC
-,TRBV5-1,TRBJ1-2,14,TRBD1,CASSLALGQAGYTF,TGCGCCAGCAGCTTGGCCCTGGGACAGGCTGGCTACACCTTC
many,TRBV7-7,TRBJ2-5,15,-,CASSTTGARQETQYF,TGTGCTAGCAGCACTACAGGAGCCAGACAGGAGACCCAGTACTTC
many,TRBV6-6,TRBJ1-2,11,TRBD1,CASQGGNGYTF,TGTGCCAGCCAGGGGGGGAATGGCTACACCTTC
many,TRBV3-1,TRBJ1-3,13,TRBD1,CASTRTGGNTIYF,TGTGCCAGCACCCGGACAGGGGGCAACACCATATATTTT
many,TRBV3-1,TRBJ2-5,15,-,CASSQGAGHQETQYF,TGTGCCAGCAGCCAAGGAGCGGGACATCAAGAGACCCAGTACTTC
many,TRBV28,TRBJ2-7,12,TRBD1,CASSHGQGEQYF,TGTGCCAGCAGCCACGGACAGGGAGAGCAGTACTTC
few,TRBV27,TRBJ2-1,20,TRBD2,CASSSLLGITSGRAYNEQFF,TGTGCCAGCAGTAGCCTCTTAGGTATCACTAGCGGGAGGGCATACAATGAGCAGTTCTTC
many,TRBV20-1,TRBJ2-1,15,-,CSAPGGLDSYNEQFF,TGCAGTGCCCCCGGGGGGCTAGACTCCTACAATGAGCAGTTCTTC
many,TRBV28,TRBJ1-3,19,-,CASSPTGLLTPNSGNTIYF,TGTGCCAGCAGTCCAACAGGACTACTAACCCCAAACTCTGGAAACACCATATATTTT
many,TRBV18,TRBJ1-5,16,TRBD1,CASSKGGAEGGQPQHF,TGTGCCAGCTCTAAAGGGGGCGCAGAGGGGGGTCAGCCCCAGCATTTT
few,TRBV5-1,TRBJ1-2,14,TRBD1,CASSLRQGAAGYTF,TGCGCCAGCAGCCTTAGACAGGGCGCGGCTGGCTACACCTTC
medium-sized,TRBV7-2,TRBJ2-2,16,TRBD2,CASSLFAGGNPGELFF,TGTGCCAGCAGCTTATTTGCGGGAGGGAACCCCGGGGAGCTGTTTTTT
-,TRBV11-3,TRBJ2-1,14,TRBD2,CASSLSGRYKEQFF,TGTGCCAGCAGCTTAAGCGGGAGGTACAAAGAGCAGTTCTTC
many,TRBV5-1,TRBJ1-4,13,-,CASSQETNEKLFF,TGCGCCAGCAGCCAAGAAACTAATGAAAAACTGTTTTTT
many,TRBV6-5,TRBJ2-2,14,-,CASSRARTPGELFF,TGTGCCAGCAGCCGGGCCAGGACACCCGGGGAGCTGTTTTTT
many,TRBV5-1,TRBJ2-7,14,-,CASSLAGSSYEQYF,TGCGCCAGCAGCTTGGCCGGGAGCTCCTACGAGCAGTACTTC
many,TRBV7-2,TRBJ2-4,14,-,CASSLAGGQNIQYF,TGTGCCAGCAGCTTAGCAGGGGGGCAAAACATTCAGTACTTC
many,TRBV7-9,TRBJ2-7,12,-,CASSRGGYEQYF,TGTGCCAGCAGCCGTGGGGGCTACGAGCAGTACTTC
few,TRBV5-5,TRBJ1-1,13,-,CASSSYSDTEAFF,TGTGCCAGCAGCTCATACTCGGACACTGAAGCTTTCTTT
-,TRBV27,TRBJ1-5,16,-,CASSLFRPALNQPQHF,TGTGCCAGCAGTTTATTTAGGCCGGCCCTTAATCAGCCCCAGCATTTT
many,TRBV7-9,TRBJ1-5,14,-,CASSFPGANQPQHF,TGTGCCAGCAGCTTTCCAGGAGCAAATCAGCCCCAGCATTTT
many,TRBV24-1,TRBJ2-1,11,-,CATSDLSEQFF,TGTGCCACCAGTGATTTGAGCGAGCAGTTCTTC
many,TRBV20-1,TRBJ1-6,13,-,CSAAGTANSPLHF,TGCAGTGCTGCCGGGACGGCGAATTCACCCCTCCACTTT
few,TRBV9,TRBJ2-3,14,-,CASSVSTGTDTQYF,TGTGCCAGCAGCGTTAGCACGGGCACAGATACGCAGTATTTT
many,TRBV10-3,TRBJ1-1,14,-,CAIKNPGMNTEAFF,TGTGCCATCAAAAATCCAGGGATGAACACTGAAGCTTTCTTT
many,TRBV27,TRBJ1-1,14,-,CASSLVGVNTEAFF,TGTGCCAGCAGTTTAGTAGGGGTTAACACTGAAGCTTTCTTT
-,TRBV9,TRBJ2-6,16,-,CASSVDAGAGANVLTF,TGTGCCAGCAGCGTAGACGCAGGGGCCGGGGCCAACGTCCTGACTTTC
many,TRBV20-1,TRBJ2-7,15,TRBD2,CSATPPGAGAGEQYF,TGCAGTGCTACCCCCCCGGGAGCGGGAGCCGGAGAGCAGTACTTC
many,TRBV20-1,TRBJ2-1,16,-,CSARDLNGNSYNEQFF,TGCAGTGCTAGAGATCTAAACGGAAACTCCTACAATGAGCAGTTCTTC
-,TRBV28,TRBJ1-6,14,TRBD1,CASSPGQGVSPLHF,TGTGCCAGCAGTCCGGGACAGGGGGTATCACCCCTCCACTTT